A selection of T cell receptor beta chains follows, all from one sample in a study of blood T cell repertoires in COVID-19. The method was immunoSEQ multiplex PCR; TCRdb's version includes in-frame clones alone and lacks a portion of them. The sample includes about 330,000 clones, 70% to 90% of them seen just once. Sequenced material: peripheral blood. The receptors stem from a woman in her 50s with active or convalescent COVID-19. Each CDR3 is given with its conserved first and last residue. Each record gives: V gene, J gene, clone size, D gene, CDR3 protein, CDR3 DNA. The D gene is left open where the match is weak. Clone size, where shown, is once, few, many, or a class for clones that have expanded.

TRBV9,TRBJ1-2,-,-,CASSVAQGRISGGYTF,TGTGCCAGCAGCGTAGCTCAGGGCAGAATCTCCGGGGGCTACACCTTC
TRBV19,TRBJ2-5,-,-,CASSKTLVLETQYF,TGTGCCAGTAGTAAAACTCTAGTACTAGAGACCCAGTACTTC
TRBV11-1,TRBJ2-7,-,TRBD1,CASSVATGEIYEQYF,TGTGCCAGCAGCGTCGCGACAGGGGAAATCTACGAGCAGTACTTC
TRBV6-5,TRBJ1-2,-,-,CASSPTLNYGYTF,TGTGCCAGCAGCCCGACTCTAAACTATGGCTACACCTTC
TRBV6-5,TRBJ2-7,-,TRBD2,CASSYTSGGKYEQYF,TGTGCCAGCAGCTATACTAGCGGGGGAAAATACGAGCAGTACTTC
TRBV5-1,TRBJ2-7,-,TRBD1,CASSRGQASYEQYF,TGCGCCAGCAGCAGAGGACAGGCCTCCTACGAGCAGTACTTC
TRBV7-6,TRBJ2-4,-,TRBD2,CASIGTSGGYESKNIQYF,TGTGCCAGCATCGGGACTAGCGGGGGGTACGAGTCCAAAAACATTCAGTACTTC
TRBV28,TRBJ1-4,-,-,CASSSQAATNEKLFF,TGTGCCAGCAGTTCACAGGCCGCAACTAATGAAAAACTGTTTTTT
TRBV7-8,TRBJ1-5,-,-,CASSLVDTSNQPQHF,TGTGCCAGCAGCTTAGTGGACACCTCAAATCAGCCCCAGCATTTT
TRBV28,TRBJ2-7,-,TRBD1,CASSYAGTGAHEQYF,TGTGCCAGCAGTTACGCCGGGACAGGGGCCCACGAGCAGTACTTC
TRBV18,TRBJ2-1,-,TRBD2,CASSFSGGFLQEQFF,TGTGCCAGCTCTTTTAGCGGGGGCTTCCTCCAAGAGCAGTTCTTC
TRBV7-8,TRBJ2-7,-,TRBD2,CASSLSGRFLYEQYF,TGTGCCAGCAGCCTGAGCGGGAGGTTCCTCTACGAGCAGTACTTC
TRBV27,TRBJ1-1,once,TRBD1,CASSKQGGNTEAFF,TGTGCCAGCAGTAAACAGGGGGGGAACACTGAAGCTTTCTTT
TRBV6-1,TRBJ1-1,few,TRBD1,CASSEQGATEAFF,TGTGCCAGCAGTGAACAGGGGGCGACTGAAGCTTTCTTT
TRBV5-4,TRBJ2-1,-,TRBD1,CASSLGNPGTGSEQFF,TGTGCCAGCAGCTTGGGTAATCCTGGGACAGGGAGTGAGCAGTTCTTC
TRBV19,TRBJ2-6,-,TRBD1,CASNRGSSGANVLTF,TGTGCCAGTAACAGGGGAAGCTCTGGGGCCAACGTCCTGACTTTC
TRBV7-9,TRBJ2-7,few,-,CASSSTGSSYEQYF,TGTGCCAGCAGCTCTACAGGGTCCTCCTACGAGCAGTACTTC
TRBV30,TRBJ1-5,-,-,CAWSGQSFNQPQHF,TGTGCCTGGAGTGGCCAGTCTTTCAATCAGCCCCAGCATTTT
TRBV27,TRBJ2-3,-,-,CASSLSSSTDTQYF,TGTGCCAGCAGTTTATCGTCTAGCACAGATACGCAGTATTTT
TRBV28,TRBJ2-1,-,TRBD1,CASRPPGQASSYNEQFF,TGTGCCAGCAGGCCTCCGGGACAGGCTAGCTCCTACAATGAGCAGTTCTTC
TRBV6-2/TRBV6-3,TRBJ2-7,-,TRBD2,CASSFSSGPTYEQYF,TGTGCCAGCAGTTTTTCTAGCGGGCCAACCTACGAGCAGTACTTC
TRBV20-1,TRBJ2-2,-,-,CSASTRVFTGELFF,TGCAGTGCTAGTACCAGGGTATTTACCGGGGAGCTGTTTTTT
TRBV6-2/TRBV6-3,TRBJ1-1,once,TRBD1,CASSYPVGQGTNTEAFF,TGTGCCAGCAGTTACCCTGTGGGACAGGGGACGAACACTGAAGCTTTCTTT
TRBV9,TRBJ2-7,-,-,CASSLGTSYEQYF,TGTGCCAGCAGCCTAGGGACATCATACGAGCAGTACTTC
TRBV14,TRBJ2-1,-,-,CASSQVGGSYNEQFF,TGTGCCAGCAGCCAAGTAGGAGGTTCCTACAATGAGCAGTTCTTC